This T cell receptor (beta chain) was sequenced in a study of blood T cell repertoires in COVID-19. Measured with immunoSEQ multiplex PCR; TCRdb has only the in-frame clones, and not every one. Of around 230,000 clones in the sample, over 80% were seen once. Germline assignment: CDR1 LGHDT and CDR2 YNNKEL (reference sequence). The CDR3 is 14 residues long. The V end lost 4 bases, the J end lost 1 base, and 10 bases lay between the germline ends. Sequencing was performed on peripheral blood. The sequence was collected from a man aged 40-49 years with acute or convalescent COVID-19. The chain is built from TRBV3-1 (or the pseudogene TRBV3-2) and TRBJ1-1, with a weak D call TRBD1 (6 bases). CDR3 sequence (DNA): TGTGCCAGCAGCCCTAAGACAGGGAACACTGAAGCTTTCTTT. Translation gives CASSPKTGNTEAFF.